This T cell receptor beta chain was recovered during a study of blood T cells in healthy people across ages. Combining a sample-barcoded 5' primer with a J-beta primer mix, a second PCR ran for roughly 7 to 12 cycles. Each sample yielded at least 3 million CDR3-containing paired-end reads. One entry per CDR3 protein, called by TCRdb with MiXCR from the 5' RACE reads. The sample lists about 780,000 distinct CDR3 sequences; roughly 24% were seen once. Turning to this clonotype: Its antigen remains unidentified.

Notes on the study in general: PBMC samples, being unsorted, prevented any conclusive comparison of naive and antigen-experienced cells.

Between the trimmed V and J ends, which lost 8 bases and 0 bases, there was a span of 10 bases. Looked up from germline, CDR1 is SGHVS and CDR2 is FNYEAQ. The CDR3 is made up of 13 amino acids. This sample was also put to use in a study of T cells of mothers and their children.

The sample consisted of blood. This sequence joins TRBV7-6 and TRBJ2-5; no reliable D call. This TCR was sampled from a boy younger than 18 in good health. CDR3 amino acids: CASGVGYQETQYF. For the CDR3, the DNA is TGTGCCAGCGGGGTAGGGTACCAAGAGACCCAGTACTTC.